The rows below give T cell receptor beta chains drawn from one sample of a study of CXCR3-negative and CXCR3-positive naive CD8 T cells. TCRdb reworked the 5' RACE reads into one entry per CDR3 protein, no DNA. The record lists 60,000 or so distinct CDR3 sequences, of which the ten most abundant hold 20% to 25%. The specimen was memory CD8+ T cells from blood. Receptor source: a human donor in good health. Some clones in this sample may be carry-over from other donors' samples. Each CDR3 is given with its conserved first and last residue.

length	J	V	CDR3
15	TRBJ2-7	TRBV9	CASSVDDRGINEQYF
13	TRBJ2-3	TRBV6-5	CASTPGLKHTQYF
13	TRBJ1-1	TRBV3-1	CASAKRRSTEAFF
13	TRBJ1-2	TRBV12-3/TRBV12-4	CASSFGSGYGYTF
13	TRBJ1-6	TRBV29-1	CSVVEGYNSPLHF
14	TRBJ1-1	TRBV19	CASSKTYWDPEAFF
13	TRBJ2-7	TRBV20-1	CSARDSDSYEQYF
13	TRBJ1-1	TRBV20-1	CSARVSVNTEAFF
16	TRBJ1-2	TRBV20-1	CSARDLGGQGDIGYTF
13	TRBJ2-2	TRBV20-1	CSARGLGTGELFF
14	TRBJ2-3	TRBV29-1	CSVGDFTSTDTQYF
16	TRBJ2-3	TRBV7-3	CASSDSRDRAADTQYF
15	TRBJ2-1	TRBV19	CASSIGGHSYNEQFF
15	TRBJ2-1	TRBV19	CASSIAGNHYNEQFF
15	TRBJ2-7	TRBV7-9	CASSFRTADLYEQYF
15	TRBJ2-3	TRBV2	CASSGNREGADTQYF
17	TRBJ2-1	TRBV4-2	CASSQEGLAGSYNEQFF
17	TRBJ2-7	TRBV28	CASSLPRQGEGTYEQYF
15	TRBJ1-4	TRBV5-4	CASSFSPATNEKLFF
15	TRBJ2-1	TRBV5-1	CASSQEGYRAYEQYF
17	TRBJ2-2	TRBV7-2	CASHDLEWLAGTGELFF
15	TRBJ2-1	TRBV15	CATQIAGQGYNEQFF
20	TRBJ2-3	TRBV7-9	CASSFGFPVIPERSTDTQYF
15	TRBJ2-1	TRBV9	CASSASGTRSNEQFF
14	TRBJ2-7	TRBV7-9	CASSLATDSREQYF
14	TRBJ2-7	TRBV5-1	CASSLTGGAREQYF
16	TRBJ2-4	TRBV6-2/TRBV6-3	CASSPDVRIGKNIQYF
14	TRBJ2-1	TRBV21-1	CASSKVPGTDEQFF
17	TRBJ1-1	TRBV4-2	CASSQVGGIMLNTEAFF
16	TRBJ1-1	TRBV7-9	CASSPGQGEVNTEAFF
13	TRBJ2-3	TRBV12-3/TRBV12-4	CASRDDRVPTQYF
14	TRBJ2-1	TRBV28	CASNLLGLADEQFF
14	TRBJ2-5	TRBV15	CATLPSDREFTQYF
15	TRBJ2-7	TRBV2	CASRTSGESSYEQYF
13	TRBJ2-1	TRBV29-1	CSVGTSGYNEQFF
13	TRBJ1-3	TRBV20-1	CSASQSSGNTIYF
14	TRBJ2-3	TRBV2	CASSEGAQSDTQYF
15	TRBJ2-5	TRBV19	CASSIGLASQETQYF
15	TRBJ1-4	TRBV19	CASKSSWQRNEKLFF
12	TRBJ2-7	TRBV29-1	CSVGDSSYEQYF
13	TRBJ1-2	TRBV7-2	CASSPRRGTGYTF
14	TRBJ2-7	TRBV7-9	CASSLTGWTYEQYF
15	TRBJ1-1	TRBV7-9	CASSLEGTLNTEAFF
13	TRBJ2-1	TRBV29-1	CSVEAHSYNEQFF
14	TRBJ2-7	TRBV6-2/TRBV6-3	CASSYFGQYYEQYF
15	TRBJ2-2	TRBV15	CATSPREAAAGELFF
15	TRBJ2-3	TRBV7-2	CASSWDRVLGDTQYF
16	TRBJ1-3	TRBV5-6	CASSFGSGTSGNTIYF
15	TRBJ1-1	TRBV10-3	CAISGKTEMNTEAFF
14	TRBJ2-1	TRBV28	CASSLRSSYNEQFF
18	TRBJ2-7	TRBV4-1	CASSPGTSGIASSYEQYF
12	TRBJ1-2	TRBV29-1	CSLAQGARGYTF